A selection of T cell receptor beta chains follows, all from one sample in a study of regulatory T cells in long-lasting Graves disease. TCRdb ran MiXCR on the multiplex PCR reads and lists one entry per CDR3 protein. The table has 440,000 or so distinct CDR3 sequences, 15% seen once. This same sample was also taken into another study, of T cells in Graves' hyperthyroidism and ophthalmopathy.

Sample: peripheral blood mononuclear cells (PBMCs), taken at new diagnosis, from a patient treated with antithyroid drugs. Receptor source: a woman in her 30s with Graves disease. Each CDR3 is given with its conserved first and last residue. A D gene is named only where the DNA matches it firmly. Some rows have no size entry. The others give once, few or many, or a class for an expanded clone.

CDR3 length: 12; D gene: TRBD2; clone size: NA; J gene: TRBJ2-1; V gene: TRBV12-3/TRBV12-4; CDR3 DNA: TGTGCCAGCAGTTACTCCGGGAGGGCCGAGTTCTTC; CDR3 protein: CASSYSGRAEFF
CDR3 length: 12; D gene: NA; clone size: few; J gene: TRBJ1-1; V gene: TRBV24-1; CDR3 DNA: TGTGCCACCCGGGGCTCTAACACTGAAGCTTTCTTT; CDR3 protein: CATRGSNTEAFF
CDR3 length: 14; D gene: NA; clone size: few; J gene: TRBJ2-7; V gene: TRBV5-8; CDR3 DNA: TGTGCCAGCCTTCCCCGGCGGCGCGCCCACGAGCAGTACTTC; CDR3 protein: CASLPRRRAHEQYF
CDR3 length: 17; D gene: NA; clone size: NA; J gene: TRBJ1-6; V gene: TRBV11-2; CDR3 DNA: TGTGCCAGCAGCTTCCGACAGGTTAGCTCCTATAATTCACCCCTCCACTTT; CDR3 protein: CASSFRQVSSYNSPLHF
CDR3 length: 16; D gene: NA; clone size: NA; J gene: TRBJ2-2; V gene: TRBV5-6; CDR3 DNA: TGTGCCAGCAGCTTAACGACTAGAGATCGGGGTGGGGAGCTGTTTTTT; CDR3 protein: CASSLTTRDRGGELFF
CDR3 length: 14; D gene: TRBD2; clone size: many; J gene: TRBJ2-1; V gene: TRBV30; CDR3 DNA: TGTGCCTGGGTAGCGGGAGTCGGCTACAATGAGCAGTTCTTC; CDR3 protein: CAWVAGVGYNEQFF
CDR3 length: 14; D gene: TRBD1; clone size: many; J gene: TRBJ1-1; V gene: TRBV6-1; CDR3 DNA: TGTGCCAGCAGCCAGACAGGGGTATACACTGAAGCTTTCTTT; CDR3 protein: CASSQTGVYTEAFF
CDR3 length: 15; D gene: NA; clone size: many; J gene: TRBJ2-1; V gene: TRBV12-3/TRBV12-4; CDR3 DNA: TGTGCCAGCAGGACCGGGGAGGAGCCCTACAATGAGCAGTTCTTC; CDR3 protein: CASRTGEEPYNEQFF
CDR3 length: 12; D gene: NA; clone size: many; J gene: TRBJ1-1; V gene: TRBV6-2/TRBV6-3; CDR3 DNA: TGTGCCAGCAGTTATGCGAACACTGAAGCTTTCTTT; CDR3 protein: CASSYANTEAFF
CDR3 length: 14; D gene: NA; clone size: many; J gene: TRBJ2-1; V gene: TRBV11-2; CDR3 DNA: TGTGCCAGCAGCCCCGCTAGAACCTACAATGAGCAGTTCTTC; CDR3 protein: CASSPARTYNEQFF
CDR3 length: 15; D gene: NA; clone size: NA; J gene: TRBJ1-5; V gene: TRBV19; CDR3 DNA: TGTGCCAGTAGTATGCAACAGGGATTCAATCAGCCCCAGCATTTT; CDR3 protein: CASSMQQGFNQPQHF
CDR3 length: 16; D gene: TRBD1; clone size: NA; J gene: TRBJ2-4; V gene: TRBV6-1; CDR3 DNA: TGTGCCAGCAGTCAGGTAACAGGGGGCTACGAAAACATTCAGTACTTC; CDR3 protein: CASSQVTGGYENIQYF
CDR3 length: 13; D gene: TRBD1; clone size: many; J gene: TRBJ2-7; V gene: TRBV11-3; CDR3 DNA: TGTGCCAGCAGGCTACAGGGGACCCTCGAGCAGTACTTC; CDR3 protein: CASRLQGTLEQYF
CDR3 length: 18; D gene: NA; clone size: NA; J gene: TRBJ2-7; V gene: TRBV11-2; CDR3 DNA: TGTGCCAGCAGCTTAGCCGTCGGAGACGGGTCGAGTACGGGCGAGCAGTACTTC; CDR3 protein: CASSLAVGDGSSTGEQYF
CDR3 length: 15; D gene: TRBD1; clone size: NA; J gene: TRBJ2-7; V gene: TRBV6-1; CDR3 DNA: TGTGCCAGCAGCTCCCCGTGGCAGGGGGCCAACGAGCAGTACTTC; CDR3 protein: CASSSPWQGANEQYF
CDR3 length: 15; D gene: TRBD1; clone size: many; J gene: TRBJ1-1; V gene: TRBV7-2; CDR3 DNA: TGTGCCAGCAGCCCGCGACAGGGGAGGGACACTGAAGCTTTCTTT; CDR3 protein: CASSPRQGRDTEAFF